The source of this T cell receptor (beta chain) is a study of cytomegalovirus exposure and HLA in healthy donors. Points from the study as a whole: Of the V segments, some could not be distinguished, including TRBV6-2 and TRBV6-3, and were excluded. According to an earlier analysis, most TCR beta V segments yielded productive rearrangements about 90% or about 30% of the time.

About this clone itself: The antigen remains unidentified.

Donors were ostensibly healthy at sampling, although undocumented immune exposures were probable. This CDR3 is built from 14 residues. Trimming removed 3 bases from V and 4 bases from J, with 13 bases in between. CDR1 is SGHDT and CDR2 is YYEEEE in the germline V gene. PCR primers comprised 60 Vbeta and 13 Jbeta primers. Libraries were prepared by immunoSEQ multiplex PCR; TCRdb keeps only in-frame clonotypes and omits some of them. The sample includes about 82,000 clones, about 74% of them seen just once. The TCR comes from a woman between 45 and 60 years old in good health and CMV-seropositive. Sequencing was performed on PBMCs. The V call is TRBV5-6, the J call TRBJ1-1, with TRBD1 as a possible D gene (5 bases). The CDR3 DNA reads TGTGCCAGCAGCTGGGGATCGGGGGTCACTGAAGCTTTCTTT. Amino acid sequence: CASSWGSGVTEAFF.